Below, one TCR beta chain is given with its context. As yet, its antigen is unknown. Germline CDR1 and CDR2: MDHEN and SYDVKM. Trimming removed 3 bases at V and 5 bases at J, with 7 bases between. The CDR3 consists of 12 residues. This record belongs to a study of OX40 agonist ivuxolimab in advanced cancers. Study background: Six ivuxolimab dose levels, 0.01 to 10 mg/kg, were given intravenously every 2 weeks. Allowance was made for prior anti-PD-1, anti-PD-L1 or anti-CTLA-4 therapy, and around 44% had some.

The study, taken as a whole, reports: Averaged across samples, CD8+ T cells carried more expanded clones than CD4+ did. Clonal expansion was seen in CD4+ and CD8+ blood T cells by week 6 at 0.1 to 3.0 mg/kg.

Data came from immunoSEQ multiplex PCR; TCRdb stores just in-frame clones and leaves some out. This table holds about 66,000 clones, 85% to 90% found once. The sequence came from an adult with an advanced solid tumor such as melanoma, head and neck, liver or kidney cancer. The material was CD4+ or CD8+ T cells sorted from blood, obtained in a trial of the OX40 agonist ivuxolimab. The chain combines TRBV28 with TRBJ1-1; D uncertain. The CDR3 DNA follows: TGTGCCAGCAGTTTGGTGGGTACTGAAGCTTTCTTT. This encodes CASSLVGTEAFF.